One sample yielded the 13 T cell receptor beta chains listed below, sequenced in a study of shared clonotypes between healthy human individuals. TCRdb's table, derived via immunoSEQ multiplex PCR, lists solely in-frame clones and lacks some. The table has 300,000 to 350,000 clones, around four fifths seen once. Sequencing used memory CD4+ T cells sorted from blood. Subset specified: CD45RA-negative fraction. The receptor set was obtained from a man younger than 40 in good health.

This chain connects TRBV7-2 to TRBJ2-1; possibly TRBD2 for D (6 bases). Trimming shortened V by 4 bases and J by 9 bases, and 16 bases separated the two germline ends. This CDR3 has 14 amino acids. CDR1 and CDR2 (germline): SGHTA, FQGNSA. CDR3 sequence reads: CASSSGHQAGEQFF. The CDR3 DNA reads TGTGCCAGCAGCTCGGGGCACCAAGCGGGTGAGCAGTTCTTC.

The chain links TRBV2 to TRBJ2-7; D call uncertain. Per the germline V gene, CDR1 is SNHLY and CDR2 is FYNNEI. The CDR3 extends over 13 amino acids. V was clipped by 7 bases and J by 7 bases, with 17 bases between them. The CDR3, as DNA: TGTGCCAGCATTTGGGTAGGGTCGGGTGAGCAGTACTTC. This sequence encodes CASIWVGSGEQYF.

This clone was observed a handful of times. The V gene is TRBV7-2, the J gene TRBJ1-3, with TRBD1 identical over 8 bases. This CDR3 is built from 13 residues. The junction had 1 base not matched to a gene; V was cut back by 5 bases and J by 4 bases. The germline V gene has CDR1 SGHTA and CDR2 FQGNSA. The CDR3 nucleotides are TGTGCCAGCAGCCGGACAGGGGGAAACACCATATATTTT. Translating it yields CASSRTGGNTIYF.

This chain uses TRBV5-1 with TRBJ1-3, with a tentative D call TRBD1 (6 bases). Germline-derived CDR1 and CDR2 are SGHRS and YFSETQ. This CDR3 has 14 residues. Trimming took off 2 bases at V and 2 bases at J, with 8 bases between the two ends. The CDR3 region has the DNA TGCGCCAGCAGCTTAGGGGGGGCTGGAAACACCATATATTTT. Encoded protein: CASSLGGAGNTIYF. Looking up the rest from reference TRBV5-1 and TRBJ1-3 gives the full variable domain: KAGVTQTPRYLIKTRGQQVTLSCSPISGHRSVSWYQQTPGQGLQFLFEYFSETQRNKGNFPGRFSGRQFSNSRSEMNVSTLELGDSALYLCASSLGGAGNTIYFGEGSWLTVV.

About this clone: This sequence may be a read error, since a much larger clone differs from it by one base. Other DNA sequences of this sample code for an identical CDR3. V and J are TRBV10-1 and TRBJ2-2, with a weak D call TRBD2 (5 bases). CDR3 size: 14 residues. Germline V gene lookup returns CDR1 WNHNN and CDR2 SYGVQD (reference sequence). The CDR3 sequence: CASSAQAIPGELFF. In DNA, the CDR3 is TGCGCCAGCAGTGCCCAAGCGATTCCCGGGGAACTGTTTTTT.

The J gene is TRBJ2-1, the V gene TRBV18; D ambiguous. This CDR3 region has 14 residues. Germline V gene lookup returns CDR1 KGHSH and CDR2 LQKENI. The V end lost 2 bases, the J end lost 16 bases, and 21 bases lay between the germline ends. The CDR3 reads CASSPARDPPPLFF. The CDR3 nucleotides read TGTGCCAGCTCACCAGCAAGAGATCCTCCCCCCTTATTCTTC.

CDR3 sequence: CASSSNVRDGNEQFF. In nucleotides, the CDR3 is TGTGCCAGCAGCTCAAATGTCCGGGATGGTAATGAGCAGTTCTTC. The chain is built from TRBV4-2 and TRBJ2-1; tentative D call: TRBD2 (5 bases). The germline gives CDR1 LGHNA, CDR2 YNFKEQ. The CDR3 runs to 15 residues. The V end lost 5 bases, the J end lost 7 bases, and 18 bases lay between the germline ends.

This clone was recorded only once. V is TRBV5-4 and J is TRBJ2-7; TRBD2 aligns across 8 bases. This CDR3 has 15 amino acids. Germline values: CDR1 SGHNT, CDR2 YYREEE (reference sequence). V trimming: 0 bases; J trimming: 3 bases; junction bases outside the gene matches: 5. CDR3 residues: CASSLGVRGDYEQYF. CDR3 nucleotide sequence: TGTGCCAGCAGCTTGGGTGTGCGGGGGGACTACGAGCAGTACTTC.

This sequence joins TRBV5-1 and TRBJ2-3, with 7 positions matching TRBD1. This CDR3 region has 14 residues. Germline V gene data show CDR1 as SGHRS and CDR2 as YFSETQ. Germline trimming cut 5 bases from V and 6 bases from J; bases unmatched to any gene: 9. The chain's CDR3 is CASSRTGPGDTQYF. The CDR3 DNA follows: TGCGCCAGCAGTCGGACAGGCCCCGGGGATACGCAGTATTTT.

This clone came up a few times. This chain links TRBV10-1 with TRBJ2-1; perhaps TRBD1 as D (6 bases). Germline lookup yields CDR1 WNHNN and CDR2 SYGVQD (reference sequence). The CDR3 has 16 residues. Trimming removed 10 bases at V and 2 bases at J, with 21 bases between. CDR3 coding DNA: TGCGCCACAGCCGTGGGTGCAGGGGTGGCCTACAATGAGCAGTTCTTC. Translation: CATAVGAGVAYNEQFF.

The chain carries TRBV5-8 and TRBJ2-3; D ambiguous. CDR3 length equals 15 residues. V lost 0 bases, J lost 2 bases, and 10 bases lay in between. The germline V gene encodes CDR1 SGHTS and CDR2 YDEGEE. CDR3 sequence (DNA): TGTGCCAGCAGCTTGGGACTCCATTTCACAGATACGCAGTATTTT. Protein: CASSLGLHFTDTQYF.

This chain connects TRBV6-1 to TRBJ2-5; D unclear. Germline assignment: CDR1 MNHNS and CDR2 SASEGT. The V gene lost 10 bases and the J gene lost 2 bases, with 14 bases spanning the gap. This CDR3 comprises 13 residues. In DNA, the CDR3 is TGTGCCACCGGCGGAAGTATGCAAGAGACCCAGTACTTC. Residues: CATGGSMQETQYF.

V is TRBV29-1 and J is TRBJ1-4, with TRBD1 as a possible D gene (5 bases). The germline V gene encodes CDR1 SQVTM and CDR2 ANQGSEA. The CDR3 is 13 residues long. V dropped 4 bases and J dropped 7 bases, with 13 bases sitting between them. In nucleotides, the CDR3 is TGCAGCGTTGGGTCCCAGGGCTCTGAAAAACTGTTTTTT. This codes for CSVGSQGSEKLFF.